The 4 T cell receptor beta chains below all came from one sample that was sequenced in a study of early T cells in non-severe SARS-CoV-2 infection. In TCRdb, the 5' RACE reads were re-called with MiXCR into one record per CDR3 protein. The table records approximately 37,000 distinct CDR3 sequences, around 8% of them present only once. Sequencing was performed on whole blood, taken at baseline. Receptors originate from an adult who was a healthcare worker with PCR-confirmed SARS-CoV-2 infection or an uninfected control (not recorded which).

This clonotype was picked up a small number of times. The chain combines TRBV4-3 with TRBJ2-3; 9 bases agree with TRBD1. The junction had 13 bases not matched to a gene; V was cut back by 4 bases and J by 5 bases. Germline V gene lookup returns CDR1 LGHNA and CDR2 YSLEER. This CDR3 spans 17 amino acids. The DNA for the CDR3 is TGCGCCAGCAGCCGCCAAACGCCGGGACAGGGAGTAGATACGCAGTATTTT. It specifies CASSRQTPGQGVDTQYF.

This clonotype has more than one count but fewer than ten. The chain carries TRBV12-5 and TRBJ2-4; D remains unclear. Germline lookup yields CDR1 LGHNT and CDR2 FRNRAP. V was pared by 3 bases and J by 0 bases, with 12 bases between. The CDR3 has 16 residues. For the CDR3, the DNA is TGTGCTAGTGGTTTCCTACAACGGCTAGCCAAAAACATTCAGTACTTC. Amino acids: CASGFLQRLAKNIQYF.

This clonotype was detected only a few times. J is TRBJ2-1 and V is TRBV24-1; no clear D. In germline, CDR1 is KGHDR, CDR2 SFDVKD. The CDR3 runs 15 residues. Trimming removed 4 bases from V and 9 bases from J, with 18 bases in between. The CDR3 here is CATSDPTTIGVEQFF. DNA for the CDR3: TGTGCCACCAGTGACCCTACGACAATTGGGGTTGAGCAGTTCTTC.

A few counts support this clonotype. This rearrangement joins TRBV6-2 or TRBV6-3 to TRBJ2-3, with 10 bases that match TRBD2. Germline lookup yields CDR1 MNHEY and CDR2 SVGEGT. The CDR3 consists of 16 residues. Trimming cost V 7 bases and J 6 bases; bases outside gene matches: 13. The CDR3 sequence is CASNGISGGAVDTQYF. The CDR3 DNA reads TGTGCCAGCAACGGTATCAGCGGGGGGGCCGTGGATACGCAGTATTTT.